The entry below describes one T cell receptor (beta chain). TCRdb reanalysed the 5' RACE reads using MiXCR and keeps one entry per CDR3 protein. The sample shows about 190,000 distinct CDR3 sequences, approximately 15% of them seen only once. This sample was taken from a study of identical twins. These data were also reused for a study on T cells expressing NK-cell markers.

This receptor was obtained from a woman aged 18-29 years in good health. Source material: CD8+ T cells sorted from blood.

The CDR3 DNA follows: TGCGCCAGCAGCCAAGGGAACTCTGGGGCCAACGTCCTGACTTTC. Translating gives CASSQGNSGANVLTF. The rearrangement uses TRBV4-3 and TRBJ2-6, with D unresolved. CDR3 length: 15 amino acids. Germline CDR1 and CDR2: LGHNA and YSLEER. V was shortened by 1 base and J by 0 bases, with 4 bases between the two germline ends.